This record covers a single TCR beta chain. In each case, RNA was isolated and then reverse transcribed into cDNA as the sequencing template. Assay: immunoSEQ multiplex PCR; the TCRdb copy retains only in-frame clones and omits some. Of about 210,000 clones in the sample, approximately 70% were seen once. The treatment here: oral pan-JAK inhibitor, 5-10 mg twice daily. Peripheral blood and lesional scalp punch biopsies were taken from alopecia areata patients. The source of the sample is a study of CD8+ T cells in alopecia areata. On the study more broadly: Tofacitinib was given for 6 to 18 months, then stopped for 6 months. Treated patients received severity scores based on the percentage of scalp area affected.

Per the germline V gene, CDR1 is MNHEY and CDR2 is SMNVEV (reference sequence). V trimming: 6 bases; J trimming: 6 bases; junction bases outside the gene matches: 5. The CDR3 has 13 residues. The receptor comes from a human donor with alopecia areata. The sample in question was CD4+ T cells sorted from blood, obtained around week 44, from a patient treated with tofacitinib. The chain has TRBV27 and TRBJ1-2; 9 bases align to TRBD1. The CDR3 protein is CASRGDRVNGYTF. Written as DNA, the CDR3 is TGTGCCAGCAGAGGGGACAGGGTTAATGGCTACACCTTC.